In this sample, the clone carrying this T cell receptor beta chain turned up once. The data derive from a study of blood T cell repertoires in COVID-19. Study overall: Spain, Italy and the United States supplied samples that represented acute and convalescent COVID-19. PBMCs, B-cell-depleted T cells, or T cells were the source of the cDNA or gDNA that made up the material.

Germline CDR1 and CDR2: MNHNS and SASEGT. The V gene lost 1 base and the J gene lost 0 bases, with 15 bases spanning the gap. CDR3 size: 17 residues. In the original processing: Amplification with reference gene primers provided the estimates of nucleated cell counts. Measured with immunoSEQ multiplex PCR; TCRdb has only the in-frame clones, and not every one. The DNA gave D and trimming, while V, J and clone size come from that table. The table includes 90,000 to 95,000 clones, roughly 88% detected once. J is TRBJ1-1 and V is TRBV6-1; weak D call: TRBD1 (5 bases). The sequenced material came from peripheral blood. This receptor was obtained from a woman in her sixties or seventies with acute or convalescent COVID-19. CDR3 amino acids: CASSEGGWGRMNTEAFF. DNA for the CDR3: TGTGCCAGCAGTGAAGGTGGGTGGGGGAGGATGAACACTGAAGCTTTCTTT.